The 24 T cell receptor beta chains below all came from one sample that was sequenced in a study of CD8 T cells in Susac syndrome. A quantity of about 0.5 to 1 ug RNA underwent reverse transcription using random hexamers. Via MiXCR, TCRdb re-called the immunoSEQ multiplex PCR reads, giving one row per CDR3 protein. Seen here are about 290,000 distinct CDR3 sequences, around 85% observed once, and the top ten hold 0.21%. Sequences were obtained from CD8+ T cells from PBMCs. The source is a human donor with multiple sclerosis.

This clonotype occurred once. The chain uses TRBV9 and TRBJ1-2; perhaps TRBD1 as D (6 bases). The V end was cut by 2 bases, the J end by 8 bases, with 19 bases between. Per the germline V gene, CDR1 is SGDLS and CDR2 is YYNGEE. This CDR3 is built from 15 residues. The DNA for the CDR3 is TGTGCCAGCAGCGTCGAGGACAGAGGGGGTCGCGGCTACACCTTC. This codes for CASSVEDRGGRGYTF.

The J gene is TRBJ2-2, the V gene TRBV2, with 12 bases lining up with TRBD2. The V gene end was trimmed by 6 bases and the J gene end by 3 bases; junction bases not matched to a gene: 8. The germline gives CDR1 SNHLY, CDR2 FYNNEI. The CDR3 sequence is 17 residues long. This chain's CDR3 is CASRPRTSGKDTGELFF. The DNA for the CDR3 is TGTGCCAGCAGGCCCAGGACTAGCGGGAAGGACACCGGGGAGCTGTTTTTT. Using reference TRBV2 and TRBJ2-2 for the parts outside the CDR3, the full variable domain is EPEVTQTPSHQVTQMGQEVILRCVPISNHLYFYWYRQILGQKVEFLVSFYNNEISEKSEIFDDQFSVERPDGSNFTLKIRSTKLEDSAMYFCASRPRTSGKDTGELFFGEGSRLTVL.

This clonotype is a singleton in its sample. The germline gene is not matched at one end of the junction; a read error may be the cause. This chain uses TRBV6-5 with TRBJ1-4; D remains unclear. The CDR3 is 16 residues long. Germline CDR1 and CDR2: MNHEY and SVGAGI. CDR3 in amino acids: CASGYSAGDGDEKLFF. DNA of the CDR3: TGTGCCAGCGGTTACTCCGCCGGGGATGGAGATGAAAAACTTTTTTTT.

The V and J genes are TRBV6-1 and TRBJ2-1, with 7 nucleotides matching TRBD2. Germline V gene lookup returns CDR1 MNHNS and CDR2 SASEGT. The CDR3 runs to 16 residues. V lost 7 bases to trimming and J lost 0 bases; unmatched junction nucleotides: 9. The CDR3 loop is CASMGGRASSYNEQFF. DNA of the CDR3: TGTGCCAGCATGGGGGGGAGAGCTTCCTCCTACAATGAGCAGTTCTTC.

The CDR3 DNA sequence: TGTGCCAGCAGCTTAGATCCGGGAGGGGGGGAGCTGTTTTTT. Amino acids: CASSLDPGGGELFF. The rearrangement uses TRBV11-2 and TRBJ2-2, with 8 bases lining up with TRBD2. Per the germline V gene, CDR1 is SGHAT and CDR2 is FQNNGV. The CDR3 consists of 14 residues. Losses at the gene ends were 0 bases for V and 8 bases for J; bases not matched to a gene: 2.

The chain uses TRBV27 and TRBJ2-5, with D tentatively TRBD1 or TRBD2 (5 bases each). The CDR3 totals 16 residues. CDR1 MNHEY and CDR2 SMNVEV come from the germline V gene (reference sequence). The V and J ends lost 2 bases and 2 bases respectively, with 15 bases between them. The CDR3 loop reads CASSLTPPGPQETQYF. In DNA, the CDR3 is TGTGCCAGCAGTTTAACCCCCCCGGGACCTCAAGAGACCCAGTACTTC.

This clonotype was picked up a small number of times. The DNA for the CDR3 is TGTGCCAGCAGCTTAGGCGGGCGAGGATACGAGCAGTACTTC. This sequence encodes CASSLGGRGYEQYF. This rearrangement joins TRBV7-2 to TRBJ2-7, with D possibly being TRBD2 (5 bases). In germline, CDR1 is SGHTA, CDR2 FQGNSA. The CDR3 has 14 amino acids. Trimming removed 1 base at V and 4 bases at J, with 11 bases between.

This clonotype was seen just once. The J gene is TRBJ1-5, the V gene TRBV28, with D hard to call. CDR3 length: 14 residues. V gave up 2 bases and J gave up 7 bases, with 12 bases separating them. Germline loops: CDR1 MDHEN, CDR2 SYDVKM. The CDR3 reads CASSLVSGVQPQHF. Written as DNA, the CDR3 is TGTGCCAGCAGTTTAGTCTCCGGGGTCCAGCCCCAGCATTTT.

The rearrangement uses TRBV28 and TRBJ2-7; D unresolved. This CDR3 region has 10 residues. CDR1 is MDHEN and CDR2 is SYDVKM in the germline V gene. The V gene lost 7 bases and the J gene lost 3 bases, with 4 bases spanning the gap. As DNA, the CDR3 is TGTGCCAGCAAAGACTACGAGCAGTACTTC. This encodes CASKDYEQYF.

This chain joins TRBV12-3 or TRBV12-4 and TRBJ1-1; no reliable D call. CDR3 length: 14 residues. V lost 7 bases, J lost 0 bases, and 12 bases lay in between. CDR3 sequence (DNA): TGTGCCAGCACCCCCCCTCACATGAACACTGAAGCTTTCTTT. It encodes CASTPPHMNTEAFF.

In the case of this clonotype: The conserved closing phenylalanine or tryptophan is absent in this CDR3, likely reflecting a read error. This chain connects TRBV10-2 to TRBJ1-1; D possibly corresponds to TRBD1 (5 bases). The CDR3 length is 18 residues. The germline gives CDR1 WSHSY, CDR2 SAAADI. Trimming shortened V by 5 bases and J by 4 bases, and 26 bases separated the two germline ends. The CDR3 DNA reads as TGCGCCAGCAGTCCCTCTTCAGGATTGGCAGTGAGGGGCACTGAAGCTTTCTCT. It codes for CASSPSSGLAVRGTEAFS.

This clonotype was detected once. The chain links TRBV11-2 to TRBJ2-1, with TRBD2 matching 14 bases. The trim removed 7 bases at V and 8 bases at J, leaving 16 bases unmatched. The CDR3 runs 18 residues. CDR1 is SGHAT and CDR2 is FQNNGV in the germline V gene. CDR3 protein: CASTGTSGRRGVVYEQFF. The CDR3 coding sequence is TGTGCCAGCACCGGGACTAGCGGGAGAAGGGGGGTGGTGTATGAGCAGTTCTTC.

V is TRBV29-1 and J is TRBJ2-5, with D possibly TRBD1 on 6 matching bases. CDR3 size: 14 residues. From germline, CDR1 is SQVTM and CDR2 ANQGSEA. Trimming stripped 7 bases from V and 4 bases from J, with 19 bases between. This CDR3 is CSAPWGQGGETQYF. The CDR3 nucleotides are TGCAGCGCCCCTTGGGGGCAGGGTGGAGAGACCCAGTACTTC.

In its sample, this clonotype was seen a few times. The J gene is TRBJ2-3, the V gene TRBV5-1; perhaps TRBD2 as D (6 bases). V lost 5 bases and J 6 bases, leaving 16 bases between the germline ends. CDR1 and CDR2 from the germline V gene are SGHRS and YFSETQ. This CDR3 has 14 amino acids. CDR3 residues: CASRSGSGRDTQYF. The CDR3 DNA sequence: TGCGCCAGCAGGTCGGGTAGCGGTCGGGATACGCAGTATTTT.

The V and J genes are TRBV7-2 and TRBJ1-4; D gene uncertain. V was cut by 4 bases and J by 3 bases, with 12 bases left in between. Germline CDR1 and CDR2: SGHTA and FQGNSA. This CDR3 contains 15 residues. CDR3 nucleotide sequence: TGTGCCAGCAGCTACCAACCCGGGGCTAATGAAAAACTGTTTTTT. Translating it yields CASSYQPGANEKLFF.

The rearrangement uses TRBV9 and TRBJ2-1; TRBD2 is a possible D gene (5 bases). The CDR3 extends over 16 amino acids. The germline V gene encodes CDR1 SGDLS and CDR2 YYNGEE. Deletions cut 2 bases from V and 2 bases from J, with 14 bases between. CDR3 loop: CASSVSGGPPYNEQFF. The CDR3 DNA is TGTGCCAGCAGCGTCTCAGGAGGTCCCCCCTACAATGAGCAGTTCTTC.

The CDR3 here is CASSYSPFPGSRQNTEAFF. The DNA of the CDR3 is TGTGCCAGCAGTTACTCGCCATTCCCAGGGAGCCGACAGAACACTGAAGCTTTCTTT. This sequence joins TRBV6-5 and TRBJ1-1; TRBD1 is a possible D gene (5 bases). The CDR3 is made up of 19 amino acids. CDR1 MNHEY and CDR2 SVGAGI come from the germline V gene. The V end was cut by 0 bases, the J end by 1 base, with 21 bases between.

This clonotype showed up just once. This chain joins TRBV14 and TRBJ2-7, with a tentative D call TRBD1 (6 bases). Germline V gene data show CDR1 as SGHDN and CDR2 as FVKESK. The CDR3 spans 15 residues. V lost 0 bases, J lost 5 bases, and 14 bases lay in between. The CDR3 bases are TGTGCCAGCAGCCAAGAATGGGGGCTGGTTGACGAGCAGTACTTC. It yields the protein CASSQEWGLVDEQYF. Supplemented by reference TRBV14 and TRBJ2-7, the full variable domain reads EAGVTQFPSHSVIEKGQTVTLRCDPISGHDNLYWYRRVMGKEIKFLLHFVKESKQDESGMPNNRFLAERTGGTYSTLKVQPAELEDSGVYFCASSQEWGLVDEQYFGPGTRLTVT.

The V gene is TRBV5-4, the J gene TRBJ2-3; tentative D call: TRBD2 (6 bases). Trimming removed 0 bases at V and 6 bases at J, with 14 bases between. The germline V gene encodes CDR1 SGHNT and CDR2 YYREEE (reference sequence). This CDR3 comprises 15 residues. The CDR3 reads CASSLDDKGRDTQYF. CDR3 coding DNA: TGTGCCAGCAGCTTGGACGACAAGGGGAGGGATACGCAGTATTTT.

The CDR3 here is CASSQRGGPYEQYF. In DNA form, the CDR3 reads TGTGCCAGCAGTCAAAGGGGCGGCCCCTACGAGCAGTACTTC. V gene TRBV28 combines with J gene TRBJ2-7; D might be TRBD1 (5 bases). Germline assignment: CDR1 MDHEN and CDR2 SYDVKM. There are 14 residues in the CDR3. Deletions cut 5 bases from V and 2 bases from J, with 13 bases between.

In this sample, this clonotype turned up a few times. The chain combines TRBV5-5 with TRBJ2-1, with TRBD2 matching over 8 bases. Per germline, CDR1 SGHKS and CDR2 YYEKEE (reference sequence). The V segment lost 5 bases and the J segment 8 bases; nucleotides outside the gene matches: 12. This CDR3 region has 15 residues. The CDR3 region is CASSYSGTRVHEQFF. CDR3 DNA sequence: TGTGCCAGCAGTTATAGCGGGACCCGAGTGCATGAGCAGTTCTTC.

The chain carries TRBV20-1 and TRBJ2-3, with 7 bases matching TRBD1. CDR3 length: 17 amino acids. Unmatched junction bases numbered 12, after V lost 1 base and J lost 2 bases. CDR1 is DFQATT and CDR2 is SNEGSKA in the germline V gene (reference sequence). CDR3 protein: CSARAYHRGSPTDTQYF. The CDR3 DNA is TGCAGTGCTAGAGCCTACCACAGGGGATCCCCCACAGATACGCAGTATTTT.

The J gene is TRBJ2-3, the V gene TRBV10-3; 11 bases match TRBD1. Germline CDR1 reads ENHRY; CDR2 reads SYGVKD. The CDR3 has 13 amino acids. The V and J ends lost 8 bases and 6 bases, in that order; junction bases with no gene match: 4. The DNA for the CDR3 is TGTGCCATCGGGGACAGGGGGTCGGATACGCAGTATTTT. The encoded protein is CAIGDRGSDTQYF.

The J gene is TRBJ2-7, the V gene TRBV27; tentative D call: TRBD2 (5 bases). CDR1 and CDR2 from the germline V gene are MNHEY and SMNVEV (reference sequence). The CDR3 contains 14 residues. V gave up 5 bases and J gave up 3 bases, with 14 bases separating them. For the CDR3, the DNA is TGTGCCAGCAGTCGGGATTCAGGCTTCTACGAGCAGTACTTC. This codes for CASSRDSGFYEQYF.